The present T cell receptor (beta chain) was sequenced within a study of T cells in Graves' hyperthyroidism and ophthalmopathy. General study findings and limits: Most clonotypes expanded in the thyroid (above 0.001) were also present in blood.

Amplification targeted TCR beta CDR3 regions from RNA transcripts. TCR CDR3 regions were first amplified by RT-PCR with HTBI primers. A single record per CDR3 protein comes from TCRdb applying MiXCR to the multiplex PCR reads. The table lists around 720,000 distinct CDR3 sequences, 35% of them singletons. The length of the CDR3 is 14 residues. CDR1 and CDR2 from the germline V gene are KGHDR and SFDVKD. Notes on this clonotype: Its cognate antigen is unknown. Mismatch with germline at one junction end may stem from a read error.

Source material: blood. The clonotype was recovered from a woman in her thirties or forties with Graves' hyperthyroidism. The rearrangement joins TRBV24-1 to TRBJ2-7; perhaps TRBD2 as D (5 bases). The CDR3 protein is CASSLSGSAYEQYF. In nucleotides, the CDR3 is TGTGCCAGCAGTTTATCGGGGAGTGCCTACGAGCAGTACTTC.